The rows below give T cell receptor beta chains drawn from one sample of a study of PD-1 blockade in mismatch repair-deficient tumors. Using immunoSEQ multiplex PCR, the repertoire was profiled, and TCRdb retains in-frame clones only, with some absent. The profile shows tens of thousands of clones, about 91% of them singletons. This sample comprised peripheral blood, obtained 52 weeks after starting pembrolizumab. All receptors come from an adult with mismatch repair-deficient cancer. Both conserved end residues are part of each CDR3. D genes are given only for firm matches. Clone size is not always given. Where it is, it says once, few, many or a class for expanded clones.

.,TRBV7-6,16,.,TRBJ1-2,CASSFSDTGPIDNYTF,TGTGCCAGCAGCTTTAGCGACACCGGACCGATCGATAACTACACCTTC
.,TRBV11-2,17,.,TRBJ2-7,CASSLTAVAHPLYEQYF,TGTGCCAGCAGCTTAACTGCAGTAGCCCACCCCCTCTACGAGCAGTACTTC
.,TRBV14,16,.,TRBJ2-2,CASSQDFGNPSGELFF,TGTGCCAGCAGCCAAGATTTCGGGAACCCCTCCGGGGAGCTGTTTTTT
TRBD1,TRBV4-1,15,.,TRBJ1-2,CASSKRQGSDYGYTF,TGCGCCAGCAGCAAAAGACAGGGGTCGGACTATGGCTACACCTTC
.,TRBV4-3,15,.,TRBJ2-3,CASSQVLAPADTQYF,TGCGCCAGCAGCCAAGTCTTAGCGCCAGCAGATACGCAGTATTTT
TRBD2,TRBV6-1,14,.,TRBJ2-3,CASSEGGPTDTQYF,TGTGCCAGCAGCGAGGGAGGGCCCACAGATACGCAGTATTTT
TRBD1,TRBV5-1,18,.,TRBJ2-7,CASSLGPGTGGRPYEQYF,TGCGCCAGCAGCTTGGGTCCCGGGACAGGGGGGAGACCCTACGAGCAGTACTTC
TRBD1,TRBV6-1,13,.,TRBJ1-4,CASSGYRGEKLFF,TGTGCCAGCAGTGGCTACAGGGGTGAAAAACTGTTTTTT
TRBD2,TRBV27,14,.,TRBJ2-1,CARRGRACYNEQFF,TGTGCCAGGAGAGGGAGGGCCTGCTACAATGAGCAGTTCTTC
.,TRBV1,13,.,TRBJ1-1,CTSSQGVHTEAFF,TGCACCAGCAGCCAAGGGGTTCACACTGAAGCTTTCTTT
.,TRBV27,13,.,TRBJ2-7,CASSSNLGGEQYF,TGTGCCAGCAGCTCTAACTTGGGGGGCGAGCAGTACTTC
.,TRBV5-6,12,.,TRBJ1-5,CASSFGHQPQHF,TGTGCCAGCAGCTTTGGCCATCAGCCCCAGCATTTT
.,TRBV7-9,14,few,TRBJ1-3,CASSGQNDGNTIYF,TGTGCCAGCAGCGGACAGAACGATGGAAACACCATATATTTT
TRBD2,TRBV19,13,.,TRBJ2-7,CASSTGLAYEQYF,TGTGCCAGTAGTACGGGACTAGCCTACGAGCAGTACTTC
TRBD2,TRBV7-9,15,.,TRBJ2-3,CASSTTSGGTDTQYF,TGTGCCAGCAGCACCACTAGCGGGGGCACAGATACGCAGTATTTT
TRBD1,TRBV29-1,11,few,TRBJ1-2,CSARDRGGYTF,TGCAGCGCCAGGGACAGGGGTGGCTACACCTTC
TRBD1,TRBV29-1,16,.,TRBJ2-1,CSVAQGQGRGYNEQFF,TGCAGCGTCGCTCAGGGACAGGGGAGGGGGTACAATGAGCAGTTCTTC
TRBD1,TRBV27,15,.,TRBJ2-3,CASSSEGASTDTQYF,TGTGCCAGCAGTTCAGAGGGGGCTAGCACAGATACGCAGTATTTT
TRBD1,TRBV6-5,13,.,TRBJ1-1,CASRRTGIAEAFF,TGTGCCAGCAGAAGGACAGGGATCGCTGAAGCTTTCTTT
TRBD2,TRBV30,14,.,TRBJ2-2,CAWSVLAGAGELFF,TGTGCCTGGAGTGTACTAGCGGGAGCCGGGGAGCTGTTTTTT
TRBD1,TRBV28,15,.,TRBJ2-2,CASKDRGKDTGELFF,TGTGCCAGTAAGGACAGGGGGAAGGACACCGGGGAGCTGTTTTTT
TRBD1,TRBV5-4,15,.,TRBJ2-7,CASSLQGQGSNEQYF,TGTGCCAGCAGCTTGCAAGGACAGGGTTCAAACGAGCAGTACTTC
TRBD2,TRBV7-2,15,.,TRBJ2-5,CASSPLSGRVGTQYF,TGTGCCAGCAGCCCCCTCAGCGGGAGGGTCGGGACCCAGTACTTC
TRBD1,TRBV30,12,.,TRBJ1-2,CAWSVDRVGYTF,TGTGCCTGGAGTGTCGACAGGGTGGGCTACACCTTC
.,TRBV6-4,14,.,TRBJ2-7,CASSVRQGFYEQYF,TGTGCCAGCAGTGTGAGGCAAGGTTTCTACGAGCAGTACTTC
.,TRBV18,11,.,TRBJ2-1,CASSRDSGQFF,TGTGCCAGCTCACGGGACTCTGGGCAGTTCTTC
.,TRBV7-2,14,.,TRBJ1-1,CASSFGGRPFEAFF,TGTGCCAGCAGCTTTGGGGGCAGGCCGTTTGAAGCTTTCTTT
TRBD1,TRBV7-8,12,.,TRBJ2-4,CASSSSGGLQYF,TGTGCCAGCAGCTCCTCAGGGGGCCTTCAGTACTTC
.,TRBV7-2,11,.,TRBJ2-3,CASSLGSTQYF,TGTGCCAGCAGCTTAGGTAGTACGCAGTATTTT
.,TRBV5-4,15,.,TRBJ2-7,CASSLAQGGSYEQYF,TGTGCCAGCAGCTTGGCCCAGGGGGGCTCCTACGAGCAGTACTTC
TRBD2,TRBV19,15,.,TRBJ2-1,CASSTGTSGYNEQFF,TGTGCCAGTAGCACCGGGACTAGCGGGTACAATGAGCAGTTCTTC
TRBD2,TRBV29-1,15,.,TRBJ2-7,CSVEGGLAGNYEQYF,TGCAGCGTTGAAGGAGGACTAGCGGGGAACTACGAGCAGTACTTC
.,TRBV7-9,14,.,TRBJ2-5,CASRTAGARETQYF,TGTGCCAGCAGGACCGCGGGGGCCAGGGAGACCCAGTACTTC
.,TRBV5-1,12,.,TRBJ2-1,CASSRPGNEQFF,TGCGCCAGCAGCCGGCCAGGGAATGAGCAGTTCTTC
.,TRBV7-9,13,once,TRBJ2-1,CASSPGRLDYPFF,TGTGCCAGCAGCCCCGGACGTTTGGACTATCCGTTCTTC
TRBD1,TRBV7-9,18,once,TRBJ2-2,CASTSPGQGALGAGELFF,TGTGCCAGCACCTCCCCTGGGCAGGGGGCCTTGGGTGCCGGGGAGCTGTTTTTT
TRBD1,TRBV10-3,15,.,TRBJ1-1,CAISVWDRSNTEAFF,TGTGCCATCAGTGTCTGGGACAGATCGAACACTGAAGCTTTCTTT
.,TRBV5-5,13,.,TRBJ1-2,CASTLTGNYGYTF,TGTGCCAGCACACTAACAGGGAACTATGGCTACACCTTC
.,TRBV7-9,15,.,TRBJ2-7,CASSVSGTNQYEQYF,TGTGCCAGCAGCGTAAGCGGGACAAATCAATACGAGCAGTACTTC
.,TRBV29-1,10,.,TRBJ2-1,CSVENVEQFF,TGCAGCGTTGAAAATGTGGAGCAGTTCTTC
TRBD2,TRBV4-1,16,.,TRBJ2-3,CASSQDSGSPTDTQYF,TGCGCCAGCAGCCAAGATAGCGGGAGTCCCACAGATACGCAGTATTTT
.,TRBV28,13,.,TRBJ2-1,CASSHRGGNEQFF,TGTGCCAGCAGTCACAGGGGGGGCAATGAGCAGTTCTTC